This T cell receptor (beta chain) was found in a study of OX40 agonist ivuxolimab in advanced cancers. The method was immunoSEQ multiplex PCR; TCRdb's version includes in-frame clones alone and lacks a portion of them. The data contain about 48,000 clones, about 81% of them seen just once; the ten biggest clones take up about 7.7%. For this clone: Antigen: not known.

Study-level results: By week 6 at 0.1 to 3.0 mg/kg, blood CD4+ and CD8+ T cells had expanded clonally. Those patients achieving a partial response at 0.1-3.0 mg/kg showed among the lowest clonal expansion.

This CDR3 has 18 amino acids. Germline V CDR1 and CDR2: KGHSH, LQKENI. V was pared by 0 bases and J by 5 bases, with 12 bases of the junction left unmatched. This chain uses TRBV18 with TRBJ2-7; 11 positions match TRBD2. Specimen: CD4+ or CD8+ T cells sorted from blood, collected in a trial of the OX40 agonist ivuxolimab. The clonotype comes from an adult with an advanced solid tumor such as melanoma, head and neck, liver or kidney cancer. CDR3 DNA sequence: TGTGCCAGCTCACCACCGAGTAGCGGGAGGGACCTCGGGGACGAGCAGTACTTC. It encodes CASSPPSSGRDLGDEQYF.